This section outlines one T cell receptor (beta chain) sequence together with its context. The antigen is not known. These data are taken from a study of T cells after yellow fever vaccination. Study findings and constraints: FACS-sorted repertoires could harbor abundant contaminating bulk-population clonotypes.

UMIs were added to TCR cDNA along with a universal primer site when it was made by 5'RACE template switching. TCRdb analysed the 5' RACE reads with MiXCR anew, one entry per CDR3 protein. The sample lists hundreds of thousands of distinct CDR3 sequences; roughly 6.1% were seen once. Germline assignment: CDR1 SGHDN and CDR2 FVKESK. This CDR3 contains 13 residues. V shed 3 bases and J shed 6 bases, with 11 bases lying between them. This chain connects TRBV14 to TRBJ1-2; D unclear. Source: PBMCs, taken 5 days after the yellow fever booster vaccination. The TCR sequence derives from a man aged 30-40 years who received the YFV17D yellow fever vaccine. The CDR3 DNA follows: TGTGCCAGCAGCCAGTTTCTCGGGGATGGCTACACCTTC. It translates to CASSQFLGDGYTF.